Listed below are T cell receptor beta chains from one sample, sequenced in a study of T-cell reconstitution after alpha-beta-depleted transplantation in children. TCRdb ran MiXCR on the PCR reads and lists one entry per CDR3 protein. Of around 190,000 distinct CDR3 sequences in the sample, roughly 6.6% are singletons; the top ten hold around 5%. Sequenced material: PBMCs, taken before TCRalphabeta/CD19-depleted stem cell transplant. The receptors derive from a boy between 2 and 10 years old with acute lymphoblastic leukemia, due to receive a stem cell transplant. The conserved cysteine and the conserved F or W are not part of the CDR3 here.

>TRBJ2-7|TRBV10-2
ASSERGPGYEQY
>TRBJ1-1|TRBV12-3/TRBV12-4
ASSLGAGANTEAF
>TRBJ1-6|TRBV7-2
ASSAGQGANSPLH
>TRBJ1-5|TRBV2
ASSEGGQNNQPQH
>TRBJ1-5|TRBV5-6
ASSLASGALNQPQH
>TRBJ2-2|TRBV28
ASTSPGEPLDTGELF
>TRBJ2-7|TRBV29-1
SVPGRYDEQY
>TRBJ2-3|TRBV7-9
ASSFQGGDTQY
>TRBJ2-7|TRBV11-2
ASRWGHEQY
>TRBJ2-7|TRBV6-5
ASSYSWTASGEQY
>TRBJ2-1|TRBV7-8
ASSLVLGADNEQF
>TRBJ2-7|TRBV2
ASARDRAYEQY
>TRBJ1-4|TRBV20-1
SANRDRGLGSEKLF
>TRBJ2-3|TRBV7-3
ASSPTGDRTDTQY
>TRBJ1-5|TRBV20-1
SARWTEPNQPQH
>TRBJ1-5|TRBV4-3
ASSQINPTGAVSNQPQH
>TRBJ1-5|TRBV5-6
ASSWGDQPQH
>TRBJ1-2|TRBV28
ASSLQEPGGGYT
>TRBJ2-7|TRBV5-1
ASSRGQGISYEQY
>TRBJ2-7|TRBV5-1
ASSLETGDEQY
>TRBJ2-5|TRBV28
ASSLYRDSQETQY
>TRBJ2-2|TRBV6-1
ASSKPLHPPGRLNTGELF
>TRBJ2-3|TRBV11-2
ASSFRLAGTTISTDTQY
>TRBJ2-7|TRBV5-1
ASSGAGFHGSYEQY
>TRBJ2-1|TRBV25-1
ASSEYGLDDYNEQF
>TRBJ2-5|TRBV3-1
TSSTLMMTTGRQETQY
>TRBJ2-1|TRBV27
ASSPLAGGNEQF
>TRBJ2-7|TRBV20-1
SATPPSGTGVYSSYEQY
>TRBJ2-3|TRBV29-1
SVVGGGTDTQY
>TRBJ1-6|TRBV11-2
ASSLYLYGPLH
>TRBJ2-3|TRBV19
ASSGGLDTQY
>TRBJ2-3|TRBV5-1
ASSLDWGLAGGLDTQY
>TRBJ2-3|TRBV7-6
ASSPGGPKTDTQY
>TRBJ2-7|TRBV12-3/TRBV12-4
ASSGGQGVIHEQY
>TRBJ2-3|TRBV5-4
ASSLDTRRSTDTQY
>TRBJ1-1|TRBV20-1
TATGLSPTEAF
>TRBJ2-6|TRBV7-2
ASSLVRGSGANVLT
>TRBJ1-6|TRBV10-2
ASSESQRNRIYSPLH
>TRBJ1-1|TRBV25-1
ASNRGQGWTEAF
>TRBJ1-2|TRBV28
ASSTSTGFYGYT
>TRBJ1-5|TRBV4-2
ASSPETASNQPQH
>TRBJ2-7|TRBV14
ASSQDRVPGQGHEQY
>TRBJ2-1|TRBV3-1
ASSQKGLADEQF
>TRBJ1-1|TRBV6-5
ASSLDGVNTEAF
>TRBJ2-2|TRBV7-8
ASTQFRGGELF
>TRBJ2-7|TRBV27
ASSFSGRGTYEQY
>TRBJ2-7|TRBV2
ASSARQGPRY
>TRBJ2-2|TRBV7-8
ASSLPQGDTGELF
>TRBJ2-7|TRBV7-2
ASSLQGPFYEQY